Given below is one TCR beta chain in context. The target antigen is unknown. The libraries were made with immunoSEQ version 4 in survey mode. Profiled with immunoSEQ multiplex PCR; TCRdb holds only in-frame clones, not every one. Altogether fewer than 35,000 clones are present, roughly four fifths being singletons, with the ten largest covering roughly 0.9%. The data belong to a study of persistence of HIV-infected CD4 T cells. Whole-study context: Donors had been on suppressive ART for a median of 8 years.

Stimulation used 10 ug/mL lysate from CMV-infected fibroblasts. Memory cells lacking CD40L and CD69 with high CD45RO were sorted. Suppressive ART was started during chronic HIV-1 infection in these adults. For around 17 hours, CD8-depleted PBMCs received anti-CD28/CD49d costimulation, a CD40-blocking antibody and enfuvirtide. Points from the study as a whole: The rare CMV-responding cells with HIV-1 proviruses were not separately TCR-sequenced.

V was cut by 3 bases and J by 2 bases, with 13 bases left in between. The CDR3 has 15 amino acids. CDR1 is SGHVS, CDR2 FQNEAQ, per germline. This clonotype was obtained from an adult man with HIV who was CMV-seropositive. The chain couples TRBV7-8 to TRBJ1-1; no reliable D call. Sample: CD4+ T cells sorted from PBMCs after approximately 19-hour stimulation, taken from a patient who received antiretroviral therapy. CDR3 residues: CASSLWSGVNTEAFF. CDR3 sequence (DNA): TGTGCCAGCAGCTTGTGGTCCGGGGTAAACACTGAAGCTTTCTTT. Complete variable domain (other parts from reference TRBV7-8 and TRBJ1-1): GAGVSQSPRYKVAKRGQDVALRCDPISGHVSLFWYQQALGQGPEFLTYFQNEAQLDKSGLPSDRFFAERPEGSVSTLKIQRTQQEDSAVYLCASSLWSGVNTEAFFGQGTRLTVV.